One and the same sample provided the 19 T cell receptor beta chains below, sequenced in a study of regulatory T cells in long-lasting Graves disease. Investigators prepared the TCR beta libraries by applying iRepertoire HTBI primers and Arm-PCR of CDR3 regions. TCRdb processed the multiplex PCR reads anew with MiXCR; each CDR3 protein has one entry. The data hold 350,000 to 500,000 distinct CDR3 sequences, with 20% to 25% observed a single time. As for time point: persistent/refractory GD, antithyroid drugs over 5 years with positive TRAb. After RNA was extracted from PBMCs, the TCR library was made from it. Sequenced here: peripheral blood mononuclear cells (PBMCs), sampled when the disease was refractory, from a patient treated with antithyroid drugs. These receptors all stem from a female donor with Graves disease.

This clonotype was detected ten times or more. The CDR3: CASSRKQTGSMNTEAFF. CDR3 in DNA: TGTGCCAGCAGTCGAAAACAAACAGGTTCCATGAACACTGAAGCTTTCTTT. The chain uses TRBV27 and TRBJ1-1; D perhaps matches TRBD1 (5 bases). The V and J ends lost 5 bases and 0 bases respectively, with 19 bases between them. Germline CDR1 reads MNHEY; CDR2 reads SMNVEV (reference sequence). The CDR3 extends over 17 amino acids.

The V call is TRBV15, the J call TRBJ2-3; 9 positions agree with TRBD2. Germline trimming cut 2 bases from V and 5 bases from J; bases unmatched to any gene: 5. Germline assignment: CDR1 LNHNV and CDR2 YYDKDF (reference sequence). The CDR3 is 15 amino acids. CDR3 coding DNA: TGTGCCACCAGCAGAAATAGCGGGAGTAAAGATACGCAGTATTTT. Protein sequence: CATSRNSGSKDTQYF.

This clonotype occurred a few times. V gene TRBV12-5 combines with J gene TRBJ2-2, with D uncertain. The CDR3 is 14 residues long. Trimming shortened V by 8 bases and J by 0 bases, and 10 bases separated the two germline ends. From germline, CDR1 is LGHNT and CDR2 FRNRAP. This chain's CDR3 is CASKEDPNTGELFF. CDR3 sequence (DNA): TGTGCTAGTAAAGAGGATCCGAACACCGGGGAGCTGTTTTTT.

This clonotype has ten or more counts. This chain links TRBV12-3 or TRBV12-4 with TRBJ2-7; 8 bases map to TRBD1. Trimming took 4 bases from V and 3 from J; bases not matched to a gene: 5. The CDR3 is made up of 14 amino acids. The CDR3 sequence: CASSSGTGLYEQYF. The CDR3 DNA reads as TGTGCCAGCAGTTCGGGGACAGGCCTCTACGAGCAGTACTTC.

CDR3 residues: CASASGGPYEQYF. CDR3 DNA: TGTGCCAGCGCCAGTGGAGGCCCCTACGAGCAGTACTTC. The genes are TRBV27 and TRBJ2-7; the D gene is possibly TRBD2 (5 bases). The CDR3 loop spans 13 amino acids. The V end was cut by 8 bases, the J end by 2 bases, with 13 bases between. Germline V gene sequence: CDR1 MNHEY, CDR2 SMNVEV (reference sequence).

This clonotype came up many times. The gene calls are TRBV12-3 or TRBV12-4 and TRBJ1-1; D possibly corresponds to TRBD1 (6 bases). Trimming took off 3 bases at V and 1 base at J, with 9 bases between the two ends. The CDR3 is 14 residues long. CDR3 residues: CASSFEGQNTEAFF. CDR3 in DNA: TGTGCCAGCAGTTTTGAGGGACAGAACACTGAAGCTTTCTTT.

The genes are TRBV20-1 and TRBJ2-6; D is tentatively TRBD1 or TRBD2 (5 bases each). CDR3 length: 18 residues. Between the trimmed V and J ends, which lost 1 base and 0 bases, there was a span of 16 bases. Germline V gives CDR1 DFQATT, CDR2 SNEGSKA (reference sequence). This chain's CDR3 is CSARGGGKGTSGANVLTF. DNA for the CDR3: TGCAGTGCTAGAGGAGGCGGAAAAGGGACCTCTGGGGCCAACGTCCTGACTTTC.

Concerning this clonotype itself: A much larger clone is a single base away; this may be a read error. V usage is TRBV27 and J usage is TRBJ1-5, with 9 bases matching TRBD1. Germline assignment: CDR1 MNHEY and CDR2 SMNVEV (reference sequence). The CDR3 contains 14 residues. Losses at the gene ends were 5 bases for V and 5 bases for J; bases not matched to a gene: 4. CDR3: CASSPGQGYQPQHF. The CDR3 DNA reads as TGTGCCAGCAGTCCGGGACAGGGCTATCAGCCCCAGCATTTT.

This chain uses TRBV11-1 with TRBJ1-1, with D uncertain. Trimming cost V 5 bases and J 6 bases, with 16 bases left between them. Germline CDR1 is SGHAT and CDR2 is FQDESV (reference sequence). The length of the CDR3 is 14 residues. As DNA, the CDR3 is TGTGCCAGCAGCCGAAGGCAGGAGTTGGCTGAAGCTTTCTTT. Encoded protein: CASSRRQELAEAFF.

In regard to this clonotype: A single base separates this from a much larger clone, so it may be a read error. The V gene is TRBV10-3, the J gene TRBJ1-2; 7 bases are a match to TRBD1. The CDR3 consists of 12 residues. Germline V lookup: CDR1 ENHRY, CDR2 SYGVKD. In DNA form, the CDR3 reads TGTGGCATCGGTACAGGGGACTATGGCTACACCTTC. It is translated as CGIGTGDYGYTF.

The CDR3 coding sequence is TGTGCCAGCAGTGAAGCGGGACCGACGAGGGAGCAGTACTTC. Encoded protein: CASSEAGPTREQYF. The V and J genes are TRBV6-1 and TRBJ2-7; either TRBD1 or TRBD2 may supply D (5 bases each). Deletions cut 0 bases from V and 7 bases from J, with 13 bases between. The germline CDR1 and CDR2 sequences are MNHNS and SASEGT. CDR3 length: 14 residues.

The chain couples TRBV2 to TRBJ2-7, with 7 bases fitting TRBD1. From germline, CDR1 is SNHLY and CDR2 FYNNEI. The junction had 14 bases not matched to a gene; V was cut back by 6 bases and J by 6 bases. The CDR3 runs 15 residues. CDR3 amino acids: CASSPPGQWQGEQYF. The CDR3 DNA follows: TGTGCCAGCAGCCCCCCGGGACAGTGGCAAGGCGAGCAGTACTTC.

This clonotype showed up many times. Written as DNA, the CDR3 is TGTGCCAGCAGCTTAGCGCGTTCAGGGGGCAACATTCAGTACTTC. Translating gives CASSLARSGGNIQYF. The chain employs TRBV7-9 and TRBJ2-4, with TRBD1 matching 8 bases. This CDR3 region has 15 residues. Germline CDR1 is SEHNR and CDR2 is FQNEAQ (reference sequence). The ends lost 0 bases at V and 7 bases at J; junction bases unmatched: 5.

Many counts were recorded for this clonotype. CDR3 sequence (DNA): TGCAGCGTTTCCCAGGGTGGCCAAGAGACCCAGTACTTC. Translating it yields CSVSQGGQETQYF. The chain employs TRBV29-1 and TRBJ2-5; D perhaps matches TRBD1 (5 bases). The CDR3 totals 13 residues. Trimming left V 5 bases short and J 1 base short, with 11 bases between. Germline loops: CDR1 SQVTM, CDR2 ANQGSEA.

Many counts were recorded for this clonotype. The chain employs TRBV30 and TRBJ1-2; no clear D. V gave up 4 bases and J gave up 3 bases, with 12 bases separating them. The CDR3 has 13 amino acids. Germline CDR1 and CDR2: GTSNPN and SVGIG (reference sequence). The CDR3 is CAWNDLPYYGYTF. CDR3 nucleotides: TGTGCCTGGAATGACCTTCCCTACTATGGCTACACCTTC.

The chain employs TRBV7-9 and TRBJ1-6, with TRBD1 as a possible D gene (6 bases). Between the trimmed V and J ends, which lost 5 bases and 3 bases, there was a span of 20 bases. The CDR3 consists of 18 residues. Germline CDR1 is SEHNR and CDR2 is FQNEAQ (reference sequence). The CDR3 DNA is TGTGCCAGCAGCAACACCGGGACACGGGACAACTATAATTCACCCCTCCACTTT. This codes for CASSNTGTRDNYNSPLHF.

A remark on this clonotype: Germline and junction disagree at one end, which may indicate a read error. V usage is TRBV7-6 and J usage is TRBJ1-5; 8 nucleotides align to TRBD1. The CDR3 has 16 amino acids. From germline, CDR1 is SGHVS and CDR2 FNYEAQ. CDR3 protein: CASSSTGGGINRPQHF. CDR3 DNA: TGTGCCAGCAGCTCCACAGGGGGTGGAATCAATCGGCCCCAGCATTTT.

A note on this clonotype: A single base separates this from a much larger clone, so it may be a read error. This chain joins TRBV6-1 and TRBJ2-5, with a tentative D call TRBD1 (6 bases). Trimming stripped 4 bases from V and 5 bases from J, with 11 bases between. Germline CDR1 MNHNS, CDR2 SASEGT. CDR3 length: 13 amino acids. This CDR3 reads CASSATGCETQYF. CDR3 DNA sequence: TGTGCCAGCAGTGCCACAGGGTGCGAGACCCAGTACTTC.

This clonotype was counted ten times or more. The chain recombines TRBV7-8 with TRBJ2-7, with TRBD1 matching over 8 bases. Germline V CDR1 and CDR2: SGHVS, FQNEAQ. Germline trimming cut 2 bases from V and 2 bases from J; bases unmatched to any gene: 8. The CDR3 covers 16 residues. The CDR3 DNA reads TGTGCCAGCAGCTTAAGTGCAGGGGGCAACCCCTACGAGCAGTACTTC. Residues: CASSLSAGGNPYEQYF.